This record concerns one T cell receptor (beta chain) sequence. The sample originates from a study of blood T cell repertoires in COVID-19. Authors' methods: Estimated nucleated cell counts came from reference gene primer amplification. Sequencing used immunoSEQ multiplex PCR; TCRdb keeps in-frame clones, though not all of them. V, J and clone size reflect that table, while D and trimming were determined from the DNA. The table shows roughly 290,000 clones, with 89% occurring only once. V was cut by 2 bases and J by 2 bases, with 8 bases left in between. Germline V gene lookup returns CDR1 SGHTA and CDR2 FQGNSA. The CDR3 spans 14 residues.

Input material: peripheral blood. This sequence was found in a woman aged 55-69 years with acute or convalescent COVID-19. This chain connects TRBV7-2 to TRBJ2-3; no firm D call. This CDR3 is CASSLYASTDTQYF. The CDR3 coding sequence is TGTGCCAGCAGCTTATATGCGTCCACAGATACGCAGTATTTT.